This T cell receptor (beta chain) was profiled in a study of shared clonotypes between healthy human individuals. Study-level results: Sorted-subset samples were not fully sequenced, rarefaction indicated. Having only a few donors restricted how much genetic and exposure-history diversity was captured.

The CDR3 length is 14 residues. Germline CDR1 and CDR2: LGHNA and YSLEER. Trimming left V 2 bases short and J 7 bases short, with 12 bases between. CD4+ cells yielded CD45RA+ naive and CD45RA-negative memory subsets. Comments on this clone: What it binds is not known.

Data came from immunoSEQ multiplex PCR; TCRdb stores just in-frame clones and leaves some out. Here the sample spans about 2 million clones, 85% to 95% being singletons. The sample was naive CD4+ T cells sorted from blood. Indicated subset: CD45RA+ positively selected. This receptor was taken from a man in his late teens or twenties in good health. The J gene is TRBJ2-1, the V gene TRBV4-3; maybe TRBD2 (6 bases). The DNA for the CDR3 is TGCGCCAGCAGCCAATACTATAGCGGTAATGAGCAGTTCTTC. It codes for CASSQYYSGNEQFF.